What follows are 22 T cell receptor beta chains derived from one specimen sequenced in a study of T cells in Graves' hyperthyroidism and ophthalmopathy. It was RNA transcripts that yielded the amplified TCR beta CDR3 regions. The HTBI set primed first-round TCR CDR3 RT-PCR. Using its own MiXCR run on the multiplex PCR reads, TCRdb lists one record per CDR3 protein. The sample holds more than 300,000 distinct CDR3 sequences, about 18% seen once. The sample consisted of blood. These receptor sequences come from a man between 18 and 35 years old with Graves' ophthalmopathy.

This clonotype was counted many times. The V call is TRBV3-1, the J call TRBJ1-1; 7 bases are a match to TRBD1. Germline V gene sequence: CDR1 LGHDT, CDR2 YNNKEL (reference sequence). V lost 2 bases, J lost 1 base, and 4 bases stayed unmatched. The CDR3 is made up of 15 amino acids. For the CDR3, the DNA is TGTGCCAGCAGCCAACCGACAGGGAGGAACACTGAAGCTTTCTTT. It specifies CASSQPTGRNTEAFF.

This clonotype was counted at least ten times. This chain uses TRBV7-9 with TRBJ1-2, with 7 bases that match TRBD1. CDR1 SEHNR and CDR2 FQNEAQ come from the germline V gene (reference sequence). V lost 1 base to trimming and J lost 5 bases; unmatched junction nucleotides: 10. The CDR3 length is 16 residues. This chain's CDR3 is CASSLETGTFMYGYTF. Here the CDR3 DNA reads TGTGCCAGCAGCTTAGAGACAGGGACCTTCATGTATGGCTACACCTTC.

This clonotype was counted ten times or more. The junction does not match germline at one end; this may be a read error. The chain joins TRBV5-1 to TRBJ2-1, with D possibly matching TRBD2 (5 bases). Germline CDR1 reads SGHRS; CDR2 reads YFSETQ. The length of the CDR3 is 11 residues. This CDR3 is CASSLGSEQFF. Written as DNA, the CDR3 is TGTGCCAGCAGCTTGGGGAGTGAGCAGTTCTTC.

This clonotype has a handful of counts. The rearrangement links TRBV20-1 to TRBJ2-1; 10 bases match TRBD2. Germline assignment: CDR1 DFQATT and CDR2 SNEGSKA (reference sequence). The V segment lost 6 bases and the J segment 9 bases; nucleotides outside the gene matches: 14. The CDR3 is made up of 15 amino acids. In nucleotides, the CDR3 is TGCAGTGCCCCGGGACTAGCGAGGGGGTCGGGTGAGCAGTTCTTC. It translates to CSAPGLARGSGEQFF.

CDR3 residues: CASSQDPGTGGSYEQYF. The CDR3 region has the DNA TGTGCCAGCAGCCAAGACCCCGGGACAGGAGGCTCCTACGAGCAGTACTTC. This rearrangement joins TRBV4-2 to TRBJ2-7; TRBD1 matches at 8 bases. CDR1 and CDR2 (germline): LGHNA, YNFKEQ. The trim removed 0 bases at V and 0 bases at J, leaving 7 bases unmatched. The length of the CDR3 is 17 residues.

This clonotype was seen a few times. The V call is TRBV14, the J call TRBJ1-4; D possibly corresponds to TRBD1 (5 bases). This CDR3 comprises 13 residues. The V gene's germline CDR1 is SGHDN and CDR2 FVKESK. Trimming took off 5 bases at V and 5 bases at J, with 9 bases between the two ends. CDR3 amino acids: CASSGALNEKLFF. The CDR3 nucleotides read TGTGCCAGCAGCGGGGCCTTAAATGAAAAACTGTTTTTT.

V and J are TRBV18 and TRBJ1-3; the D gene is possibly TRBD1 (5 bases). CDR3 length equals 16 residues. V was shortened by 2 bases and J by 0 bases, with 11 bases between the two germline ends. Germline CDR1 and CDR2: KGHSH and LQKENI. CDR3 region: CASSPGTYSSGNTIYF. CDR3 nucleotide sequence: TGTGCCAGCTCACCAGGGACGTACTCCTCTGGAAACACCATATATTTT.

This chain connects TRBV19 to TRBJ1-5, with D possibly TRBD1 on 5 matching bases. Looked up from germline, CDR1 is LNHDA and CDR2 is SQIVND (reference sequence). CDR3 length equals 13 residues. V was pared by 4 bases and J by 7 bases, with 11 bases between. The CDR3 bases are TGTGCCAGTAGTACAGCCAGGGAGCAGCCCCAGCATTTT. It is translated as CASSTAREQPQHF.

This clonotype came up a few times. Being one base from a much bigger clone, this may be a read error. The chain combines TRBV6-2 or TRBV6-3 with TRBJ2-3; D perhaps matches TRBD1 (5 bases). The V end lost 10 bases, the J end lost 0 bases, and 17 bases lay between the germline ends. The CDR3 totals 15 residues. Germline V gives CDR1 MNHEY, CDR2 SVGEGT. CDR3 sequence reads: CANRPRWDSTDTQYF. CDR3 nucleotides: TGTGCCAACAGGCCCCGGTGGGATAGCACAGATACGCAGTATTTT.

The V and J genes are TRBV25-1 and TRBJ2-2; D ambiguous. Germline V gives CDR1 MGHDK, CDR2 SYGVNS. V was clipped by 4 bases and J by 7 bases, with 13 bases between them. The CDR3 consists of 14 residues. CDR3 residues: CASSAKWVGGELFF. CDR3 bases: TGTGCCAGCAGTGCAAAGTGGGTTGGCGGGGAGCTGTTTTTT.

This clonotype was counted ten times or more. The chain combines TRBV28 with TRBJ2-2; 11 positions agree with TRBD2. This CDR3 comprises 17 residues. Trimming cost V 2 bases and J 4 bases; bases outside gene matches: 6. Germline V lookup: CDR1 MDHEN, CDR2 SYDVKM. CDR3 DNA sequence: TGTGCCAGCAGTTTAAGTAGCGGGGGGGCATTCACCGGGGAGCTGTTTTTT. Translating it yields CASSLSSGGAFTGELFF.

This chain connects TRBV19 to TRBJ1-2; a possible D gene is TRBD1 (5 bases). Trimming took 6 bases from V and 4 from J, leaving 12 bases between them. CDR3 length: 13 amino acids. Germline V gene sequence: CDR1 LNHDA, CDR2 SQIVND (reference sequence). The CDR3 sequence: CASSGQLSYGYTF. The CDR3 bases are TGTGCCAGTAGCGGACAACTCTCCTATGGCTACACCTTC.

Points on this clonotype: At one end, the junction sequence differs from germline, possibly due to a read error. The V gene is TRBV10-3, the J gene TRBJ2-1; 9 bases are shared with TRBD1. The CDR3 consists of 15 residues. Per germline, CDR1 ENHRY and CDR2 SYGVKD. CDR3 sequence: CASSAGTGSGHEQFF. For the CDR3, the DNA is TGTGCCAGCAGTGCCGGGACAGGGAGTGGGCATGAGCAGTTCTTC.

This clonotype was counted at least ten times. The V and J genes are TRBV7-9 and TRBJ2-5, with 8 bases matching TRBD2. CDR1 SEHNR and CDR2 FQNEAQ come from the germline V gene (reference sequence). The junction had 3 bases not matched to a gene; V was cut back by 4 bases and J by 2 bases. CDR3 size: 14 residues. The chain's CDR3 is CASSSGGRQETQYF. The CDR3, as DNA: TGTGCCAGCAGCTCGGGGGGGAGACAAGAGACCCAGTACTTC. The complete variable domain, with remaining parts taken from reference TRBV7-9 and TRBJ2-5, reads DTGVSQNPRHKITKRGQNVTFRCDPISEHNRLYWYRQTLGQGPEFLTYFQNEAQLEKSRLLSDRFSAERPKGSFSTLEIQRTEQGDSAMYLCASSSGGRQETQYFGPGTRLLVL.

This clonotype turned up a few times. V is TRBV27 and J is TRBJ1-5; unclear D gene. The CDR3 sequence is 15 residues long. V lost 6 bases, J lost 0 bases, and 12 bases lay in between. Germline CDR1 reads MNHEY; CDR2 reads SMNVEV (reference sequence). CDR3 residues: CASRAVAYSNQPQHF. CDR3 coding DNA: TGTGCCAGCAGGGCAGTTGCTTATAGCAATCAGCCCCAGCATTTT.

Ten or more counts support this clonotype. This sequence joins TRBV12-3 or TRBV12-4 and TRBJ1-1, with D uncertain. Between the trimmed V and J ends, which lost 5 bases and 4 bases, there was a span of 8 bases. The CDR3 extends over 12 amino acids. The CDR3 sequence: CASSRGPTEAFF. DNA for the CDR3: TGTGCCAGCAGTCGAGGGCCCACTGAAGCTTTCTTT.

The sample holds a few counts of this clonotype. The V call is TRBV9, the J call TRBJ2-5; 8 bases are a match to TRBD2. The CDR3 runs 15 residues. CDR1 and CDR2 from the germline V gene are SGDLS and YYNGEE. The J segment lost 5 bases and the V segment lost 4 bases, leaving 10 bases of the junction unmatched. The CDR3 loop reads CASSSSSGGMETQYF. The CDR3 DNA follows: TGTGCCAGCAGCTCAAGTTCGGGGGGGATGGAGACCCAGTACTTC. Filled out from reference TRBV9 and TRBJ2-5, the complete variable domain reads DSGVTQTPKHLITATGQRVTLRCSPRSGDLSVYWYQQSLDQGLQFLIQYYNGEERAKGNILERFSAQQFPDLHSELNLSSLELGDSALYFCASSSSSGGMETQYFGPGTRLLVL.

This clonotype came up many times. The chain employs TRBV12-3 or TRBV12-4 and TRBJ1-6, with 7 nucleotides matching TRBD1. Trimming at V came to 7 bases and at J to 9 bases, leaving 3 bases not matched to a gene. The CDR3 is 12 amino acids. CDR3 region: CASTDRVSPLHF. The CDR3 DNA reads as TGTGCCAGCACTGACAGGGTTTCACCCCTCCACTTT.

This clonotype was found many times. This rearrangement joins TRBV20-1 to TRBJ1-6, with D maybe TRBD1 (5 bases). Germline V gives CDR1 DFQATT, CDR2 SNEGSKA (reference sequence). There are 15 residues in the CDR3. Trimming stripped 2 bases from V and 8 bases from J, with 16 bases between. The CDR3 bases are TGCAGTGCTAGACCACGGGGGAGGCAGGATTCACCCCTCCACTTT. This codes for CSARPRGRQDSPLHF.

This clonotype was picked up many times. V and J are TRBV28 and TRBJ2-7, with TRBD1 identical over 8 bases. J gave up 4 bases and V 3 bases, and 11 bases lay outside the gene matches. The CDR3 totals 16 residues. Germline CDR1 is MDHEN and CDR2 is SYDVKM. The CDR3 DNA follows: TGTGCCAGCAGTTTTGCACAGAACAGGGGGTGGTACGAGCAGTACTTC. Its protein is CASSFAQNRGWYEQYF.

The gene calls are TRBV5-8 and TRBJ2-5; D uncertain. This CDR3 is 14 amino acids long. Germline CDR1 is SGHTS and CDR2 is YDEGEE. Trimming pared 0 bases from V and 1 base from J, leaving 7 bases between. In DNA form, the CDR3 reads TGTGCCAGCAGCTTGGCCCACACCCAAGAGACCCAGTACTTC. Translated, it gives CASSLAHTQETQYF.

This clonotype was found many times. This chain uses TRBV27 with TRBJ2-5; 9 nucleotides agree with TRBD1. The V gene's germline CDR1 is MNHEY and CDR2 SMNVEV (reference sequence). V was clipped by 5 bases and J by 5 bases; unmatched bases: 9. There are 15 residues in the CDR3. CDR3 coding DNA: TGTGCCAGCAGTCTCACAGGGGGCGCGAGGGAGACCCAGTACTTC. Residues: CASSLTGGARETQYF.